This T cell receptor beta chain was identified during a study of blood T cell repertoires in COVID-19. Study-wide context: COVID-19 samples from acute and convalescent phases originated in the United States, Italy and Spain.

Libraries were prepared by immunoSEQ multiplex PCR; TCRdb keeps only in-frame clonotypes and omits some of them. The sample shows about 250,000 clones, about 80% of them seen only once. CDR1 SGHNT and CDR2 YYREEE come from the germline V gene (reference sequence). The V gene lost 3 bases and the J gene lost 2 bases, with 18 bases spanning the gap. CDR3 length: 16 amino acids. Material for sequencing was peripheral blood. The receptor's source is a person between 65 and 80 years old with COVID-19, enrolled during active disease. The V and J genes are TRBV5-4 and TRBJ2-7, with a possible D match to TRBD2 (7 bases). This CDR3 is CASSSPGLGGPYEQYF. In nucleotides, the CDR3 is TGTGCCAGCAGCTCTCCTGGTCTCGGGGGGCCCTACGAGCAGTACTTC. The variable domain in full, with the rest retrieved from reference TRBV5-4 and TRBJ2-7, is ETGVTQSPTHLIKTRGQQVTLRCSSQSGHNTVSWYQQALGQGPQFIFQYYREEENGRGNFPPRFSGLQFPNYSSELNVNALELDDSALYLCASSSPGLGGPYEQYFGPGTRLTVT.